These 30 T cell receptor beta chains share one sample of origin, sequenced in a study of blood T cells in healthy people across ages. Next came a second PCR, run for about 6 to 12 cycles, which used a sample-barcoded 5' primer along with a J-beta primer mix. From the 5' RACE reads, TCRdb called clonotypes with MiXCR, one entry per CDR3 protein. This repertoire shows hundreds of thousands of distinct CDR3 sequences, 29% found once; its top ten account for 15% to 20%. The sequencing input was blood. The receptors here all came from a woman aged 80 or over in good health.

V usage is TRBV11-2 and J usage is TRBJ2-3; maybe TRBD1 (5 bases). V lost 5 bases and J 1 base, leaving 16 bases between the germline ends. The length of the CDR3 is 16 residues. Germline CDR1 SGHAT, CDR2 FQNNGV. The CDR3 DNA reads TGTGCCAGCAGCGCGATCAGGGCCGCGGGCACAGATACGCAGTATTTT. Translated, it gives CASSAIRAAGTDTQYF.

The chain links TRBV12-3 or TRBV12-4 to TRBJ1-2; no reliable D call. This CDR3 is 14 amino acids long. The V end lost 2 bases, the J end lost 5 bases, and 12 bases lay between the germline ends. The CDR3 DNA sequence: TGTGCCAGCAGTTTACACGACCCGAATTATGGCTACACCTTC. It specifies CASSLHDPNYGYTF.

This clonotype was detected ten times or more. Here the CDR3 reads CASYRWGARYEQYF. The CDR3 DNA follows: TGTGCCAGCTACAGATGGGGGGCGCGCTACGAGCAGTACTTC. The rearrangement joins TRBV5-6 to TRBJ2-7; D tentatively reads TRBD1 or TRBD2 (6 bases each). The V gene's germline CDR1 is SGHDT and CDR2 YYEEEE. The CDR3 spans 14 residues. V lost 7 bases and J 3 bases, leaving 17 bases between the germline ends.

This clonotype occurred a few times. The chain combines TRBV29-1 with TRBJ1-2; unclear D gene. Germline CDR1 SQVTM, CDR2 ANQGSEA. This CDR3 region has 11 residues. Trimming stripped 3 bases from V and 4 bases from J, with 6 bases between. CDR3 residues: CSVEDGYGYTF. The CDR3 DNA reads TGCAGCGTTGAGGACGGCTATGGCTACACCTTC.

Concerning this clonotype itself: A much larger clone sits a single nucleotide away, making a read error possible. The chain uses TRBV20-1 and TRBJ1-6; 11 bases map to TRBD1. Germline V gene lookup returns CDR1 DFQATT and CDR2 SNEGSKA (reference sequence). The CDR3 totals 13 residues. The CDR3 DNA reads as TGCTGTGCTGGACAGGGGGCAGGCTCACCCCTCCACTTT. Its translation: CCAGQGAGSPLHF.

This clonotype has more than one count but fewer than ten. The chain joins TRBV7-2 to TRBJ2-1; D is unresolved. The germline V gene has CDR1 SGHTA and CDR2 FQGNSA. V was pared by 1 base and J by 0 bases, with 13 bases between. The length of the CDR3 is 17 residues. The CDR3: CASSLEGIAYSYNEQFF. The DNA of the CDR3 is TGTGCCAGCAGCTTAGAAGGGATCGCCTACTCCTACAATGAGCAGTTCTTC.

This sequence joins TRBV7-9 and TRBJ2-7, with D perhaps matching TRBD1 (6 bases). The V gene's germline CDR1 is SEHNR and CDR2 FQNEAQ (reference sequence). CDR3 length equals 16 residues. V dropped 5 bases and J dropped 2 bases, with 19 bases sitting between them. The CDR3 nucleotides read TGTGCCAGCAGCCCCAAACCGGGACACGAGACCTACGAGCAGTACTTC. This encodes CASSPKPGHETYEQYF.

Points on this clonotype: A read error may be the cause here, since a much bigger clone is one base away. The chain joins TRBV6-6 to TRBJ2-3; D is undetermined. The CDR3 is made up of 14 amino acids. The ends were cut back, 10 bases at V and 3 bases at J, with 17 bases in the middle. Germline V gene data show CDR1 as MNHNY and CDR2 as SVGAGI (reference sequence). This CDR3 is CANSHWTRTDTQYF. DNA of the CDR3: TGTGCCAACAGCCACTGGACCAGGACAGATACGCAGTATTTT.

This clonotype was detected many times. The genes are TRBV4-3 and TRBJ2-3; TRBD1 agrees at 10 bases. This CDR3 region has 15 residues. The germline V gene has CDR1 LGHNA and CDR2 YSLEER. V was clipped by 3 bases and J by 4 bases; unmatched bases: 4. For the CDR3, the DNA is TGCGCCAGCAGCCAGGAGACAGGGGGCTCAGATACGCAGTATTTT. Amino acids: CASSQETGGSDTQYF.

This clonotype was recorded at least ten times. This CDR3 reads CASTPRGLAGNTDTQYF. Here the CDR3 DNA reads TGTGCCAGCACTCCCCGGGGGCTAGCGGGGAACACAGATACGCAGTATTTT. This rearrangement joins TRBV7-9 to TRBJ2-3, with TRBD2 matching over 9 bases. The CDR3 is made up of 17 amino acids. V shed 7 bases, J shed 2 bases, and the junction held 13 bases outside the gene matches. CDR1 SEHNR and CDR2 FQNEAQ come from the germline V gene (reference sequence).

This clonotype was picked up many times. The chain recombines TRBV7-2 with TRBJ2-1; TRBD1 matches at 10 bases. The V and J ends lost 1 base and 10 bases, in that order; junction bases with no gene match: 7. Per the germline V gene, CDR1 is SGHTA and CDR2 is FQGNSA. The CDR3 has 15 amino acids. CDR3 nucleotides: TGTGCCAGCAGCTTAGTTCCGGGACAGGGGAGCGAGCAGTTCTTC. Translated: CASSLVPGQGSEQFF.

This clonotype was picked up many times. This sequence joins TRBV27 and TRBJ2-4; TRBD1 matches at 7 bases. The CDR3 contains 15 residues. J lost 6 bases, V lost 5 bases, and 10 bases had no gene match. The germline V gene has CDR1 MNHEY and CDR2 SMNVEV (reference sequence). This CDR3 is CASSRDSPRRNIQYF. The CDR3 nucleotides are TGTGCCAGCAGTAGGGACAGTCCAAGGAGAAACATTCAGTACTTC.

In its sample, this clonotype was seen many times. The junction differs from germline at one of its ends, possibly a read error. The gene calls are TRBV3-1 and TRBJ2-1; 11 nucleotides match TRBD1. The CDR3 runs 16 residues. The germline V gene encodes CDR1 LGHDT and CDR2 YNNKEL (reference sequence). CDR3 amino acids: CASRQGGTGGRNEQFF. CDR3 nucleotide sequence: TGTGCCAGCAGACAAGGCGGGACAGGGGGTAGGAATGAGCAGTTCTTC.

This clonotype was recorded many times. The genes are TRBV12-3 or TRBV12-4 and TRBJ1-1, with TRBD1 matching over 7 bases. The CDR3 extends over 16 amino acids. The V gene end was trimmed by 2 bases and the J gene end by 0 bases; junction bases not matched to a gene: 6. The CDR3: CASSLRTGRMNTEAFF. CDR3 bases: TGTGCCAGCAGTTTACGGACAGGAAGAATGAACACTGAAGCTTTCTTT.

This clonotype was detected ten times or more. V usage is TRBV6-2 or TRBV6-3 and J usage is TRBJ2-3; D not certain. The CDR3 covers 12 residues. Germline V lookup: CDR1 MNHEY, CDR2 SVGEGT. V was shortened by 2 bases and J by 6 bases, with 6 bases between the two germline ends. The CDR3 DNA sequence: TGTGCCAGCAGTTACCCCGCTGATACGCAGTATTTT. Encoded protein: CASSYPADTQYF.

The chain combines TRBV10-3 with TRBJ1-5; D is unclear. V lost 0 bases, J lost 0 bases, and 9 bases lay in between. This CDR3 contains 16 residues. Germline CDR1 reads ENHRY; CDR2 reads SYGVKD. CDR3 residues: CAISESEAYSNQPQHF. The CDR3 DNA is TGTGCCATCAGTGAGTCTGAAGCGTATAGCAATCAGCCCCAGCATTTT.

This clonotype was counted many times. This sequence joins TRBV11-2 and TRBJ2-3, with D possibly being TRBD1 (5 bases). Germline lookup yields CDR1 SGHAT and CDR2 FQNNGV. This CDR3 has 17 residues. V lost 1 base to trimming and J lost 0 bases, with 14 bases between them. The CDR3 nucleotides are TGTGCCAGCAGCTTAGGTCTAGGGGTCGGAAGCACAGATACGCAGTATTTT. It translates to CASSLGLGVGSTDTQYF.

This clonotype appeared a few times. A much larger clone differs from this one at a single base, so this may be a read error. The chain combines TRBV20-1 with TRBJ2-3; a weak D match, TRBD2 (5 bases). This CDR3 region has 16 residues. CDR1 is DFQATT, CDR2 SNEGSKA, per germline (reference sequence). CDR3 sequence reads: CSARDLADSSTDTRYF. CDR3 in DNA: TGCAGTGCTAGAGATCTTGCGGATTCTAGCACAGATACGCGGTATTTT.

This sequence joins TRBV18 and TRBJ2-1; D is unresolved. With 4 bases removed from V and 9 bases from J, the gap between germline ends came to 10 bases. The germline V gene has CDR1 KGHSH and CDR2 LQKENI. The CDR3 spans 12 residues. CDR3: CASSLWGPEQFF. The CDR3 DNA follows: TGTGCCAGCTCACTGTGGGGTCCTGAGCAGTTCTTC.

The chain has TRBV20-1 and TRBJ2-5; possibly TRBD1 for D (5 bases). V was cut by 4 bases and J by 1 base, with 10 bases left in between. This CDR3 contains 13 residues. CDR1 is DFQATT and CDR2 is SNEGSKA in the germline V gene (reference sequence). The CDR3 here is CSATVTVQETQYF. The CDR3 DNA reads TGCAGTGCTACCGTGACAGTCCAAGAGACCCAGTACTTC.

This chain uses TRBV19 with TRBJ2-7, with 10 bases identical to TRBD2. This CDR3 comprises 13 residues. The germline gives CDR1 LNHDA, CDR2 SQIVND (reference sequence). V lost 5 bases and J lost 3; bases outside the gene matches: 1. CDR3 amino acids: CASSVAGGYEQYF. CDR3 DNA: TGTGCCAGTAGTGTAGCGGGAGGCTACGAGCAGTACTTC.

The V gene is TRBV3-1, the J gene TRBJ2-1; possibly TRBD1 for D (6 bases). Germline V gene lookup returns CDR1 LGHDT and CDR2 YNNKEL (reference sequence). The ends were cut back, 7 bases at V and 2 bases at J, with 15 bases in the middle. The CDR3 sequence is 15 residues long. Written as DNA, the CDR3 is TGTGCCAGCACCGCTTGGACAGACGCCTACAATGAGCAGTTCTTC. Protein: CASTAWTDAYNEQFF.

The rearrangement links TRBV18 to TRBJ1-1; a weak D match, TRBD1 (6 bases). The CDR3 runs to 16 residues. Per the germline V gene, CDR1 is KGHSH and CDR2 is LQKENI. Trimming removed 8 bases from V and 5 bases from J, with 24 bases in between. CDR3 in DNA: TGTGCCAGCCCTCCAGGGGAAACTGAACCGGAAACTGAAGCTTTCTTT. Translation gives CASPPGETEPETEAFF.

This clonotype appeared many times. The chain employs TRBV7-2 and TRBJ2-5; the D is unclear. The V and J ends lost 5 bases and 4 bases respectively, with 11 bases between them. Per the germline V gene, CDR1 is SGHTA and CDR2 is FQGNSA. The CDR3 extends over 13 amino acids. CDR3 bases: TGTGCCAGCAGCCAACCTGGGCGAGAGACCCAGTACTTC. It encodes CASSQPGRETQYF. Drawing the rest from reference TRBV7-2 and TRBJ2-5, the complete variable domain is GAGVSQSPSNKVTEKGKDVELRCDPISGHTALYWYRQSLGQGLEFLIYFQGNSAPDKSGLPSDRFSAERTGGSVSTLTIQRTQQEDSAVYLCASSQPGRETQYFGPGTRLLVL.

V usage is TRBV6-5 and J usage is TRBJ1-6; 9 bases match TRBD1. CDR1 MNHEY and CDR2 SVGAGI come from the germline V gene. The CDR3 spans 15 residues. Trimming took 6 bases from V and 11 from J; bases not matched to a gene: 11. The CDR3 loop is CASRLSTGGGAPLHF. CDR3 in DNA: TGTGCCAGCAGACTCTCGACAGGGGGGGGAGCACCCCTCCACTTT.

The chain couples TRBV7-9 to TRBJ1-1; D might be TRBD1 (6 bases). The V gene's germline CDR1 is SEHNR and CDR2 FQNEAQ (reference sequence). V lost 2 bases and J lost 1, with 14 bases in between. The CDR3 spans 16 residues. As DNA, the CDR3 is TGTGCCAGCAGCTTAATCGGGGGCCCTTGGAACACTGAAGCTTTCTTT. Translation gives CASSLIGGPWNTEAFF. The full variable domain, in which reference TRBV7-9 and TRBJ1-1 provide the parts outside the CDR3, is DTGVSQNPRHKITKRGQNVTFRCDPISEHNRLYWYRQTLGQGPEFLTYFQNEAQLEKSRLLSDRFSAERPKGSFSTLEIQRTEQGDSAMYLCASSLIGGPWNTEAFFGQGTRLTVV.

The chain employs TRBV28 and TRBJ2-3, with D maybe TRBD2 (6 bases). The CDR3 is 12 residues long. The V end lost 2 bases, the J end lost 9 bases, and 9 bases lay between the germline ends. CDR1 and CDR2 (germline): MDHEN, SYDVKM. The DNA of the CDR3 is TGTGCCAGCAGTTTAAGCGGGCCCACGCAGTATTTT. Translated: CASSLSGPTQYF.

In this sample, this clonotype turned up a few times. This rearrangement joins TRBV30 to TRBJ2-3; D is ambiguous. V dropped 2 bases and J dropped 7 bases, with 10 bases sitting between them. The CDR3 loop spans 12 amino acids. The germline V gene has CDR1 GTSNPN and CDR2 SVGIG (reference sequence). The chain's CDR3 is CAWSTTHNTQYF. Here the CDR3 DNA reads TGTGCCTGGAGTACCACCCATAATACGCAGTATTTT.

This clonotype appeared many times. The rearrangement joins TRBV12-3 or TRBV12-4 to TRBJ1-2, with 7 bases identical to TRBD1. V gave up 5 bases and J gave up 4 bases; unmatched junction bases: 10. This CDR3 region has 15 residues. The CDR3 here is CASSPAGQMLYGYTF. As DNA, the CDR3 is TGTGCCAGCAGTCCAGCGGGACAGATGCTCTATGGCTACACCTTC.

This rearrangement joins TRBV6-2 or TRBV6-3 to TRBJ1-1, with D maybe TRBD1 (6 bases). Looked up from germline, CDR1 is MNHEY and CDR2 is SVGEGT. Trimming shortened V by 4 bases and J by 10 bases, and 16 bases separated the two germline ends. The CDR3 extends over 13 amino acids. The DNA for the CDR3 is TGTGCCAGCAGTTCCCGGGGCCAGGGGAGAGCTTTCTTT. It encodes CASSSRGQGRAFF.